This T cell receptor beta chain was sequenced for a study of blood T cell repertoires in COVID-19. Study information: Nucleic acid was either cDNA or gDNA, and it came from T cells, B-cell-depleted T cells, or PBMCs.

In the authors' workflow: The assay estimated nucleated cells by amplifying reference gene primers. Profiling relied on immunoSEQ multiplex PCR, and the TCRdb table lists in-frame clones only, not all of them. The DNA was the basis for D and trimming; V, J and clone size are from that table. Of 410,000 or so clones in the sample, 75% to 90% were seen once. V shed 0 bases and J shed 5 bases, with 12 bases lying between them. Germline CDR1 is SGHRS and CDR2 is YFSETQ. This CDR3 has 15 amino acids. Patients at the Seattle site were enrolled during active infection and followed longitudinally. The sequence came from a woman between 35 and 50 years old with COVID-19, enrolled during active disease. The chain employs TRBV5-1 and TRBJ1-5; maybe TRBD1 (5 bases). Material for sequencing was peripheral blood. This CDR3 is CASSLAGVRDQPQHF. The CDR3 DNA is TGCGCCAGCAGCTTGGCCGGTGTCAGGGATCAGCCCCAGCATTTT.